Sequencing of this T cell receptor beta chain was carried out in a study of blood T cell repertoires in COVID-19 (TCRdb year 2020). Turning to the overall study: Samples from collaborators originated in the United States, Italy and Spain and spanned both the acute and convalescent phases of COVID-19. The prospective study material was composed of cDNA or gDNA derived from T cells, B-cell-depleted T cells, or PBMCs. The dataset comprised deeply sampled blood TCRbeta repertoires from subjects exposed to, actively infected with, or recovered from COVID-19. A freely available public database, intended as a resource for researchers studying the immune response to SARS-CoV-2, is where the repertoires were released. The samples were drawn from two sources: the first 160 participants of the ongoing ImmuneRACE study, and 1,254 subjects contributed by 6 global collaborators. Sample metadata almost always included a de-identified subject ID, COVID-19 status, age in years and sex. Where available, HLA class I and class II types were taken from metadata supplied by the sample provider and were not determined by assay-based typing. Study-wide conclusions, independent of this receptor: The quantity of clinical and demographic metadata differed by source and by participant and was supplied without curation.

TCRbeta CDR3 regions were amplified from genomic DNA using the immunoSEQ Assay, a bias-controlled multiplex PCR. In the authors' own workflow: The number of nucleated cells in each sample was estimated from the amplification of reference gene primers within the assay. To quantify the absolute abundance of each unique TCRbeta CDR3 rearrangement, sequence reads were collapsed and filtered. For each sample, productive Simpson clonality was calculated as the square root of Simpson's diversity index across productive rearrangements. Not all clones reach the TCRdb copy of this immuneACCESS table, which keeps in-frame sequences only. Checked studies attribute under half of the gap to unresolved V genes and leave the rest unexplained. That table supplies the V and J calls and clone size; D and trimming were determined from the DNA. The sample records 150,000 to 200,000 clones, roughly 87% of which are singletons. Together, the top ten hold 1% to 1.5% of the sample.

CDR3 length: 12 amino acids, cysteine to phenylalanine. Of the read, only the CDR3 DNA is kept; its 36 bases are in frame from base 1. For CDR1 and CDR2, the germline V gene lists MDHEN and SYDVKM. The germline ends are 5 bases apart after V is trimmed by 3 bases and J by 5 bases. Turning to this clone: Its antigen is currently not known. No quality values exist for individual bases; no much larger clone is one base distant.

Participants in the prospective study were enrolled through a virtual design, were aged about 18 to 100 years, and lived in approximately 25 United States geographic areas. In the prospective study, cohorts were assigned on the basis of participant-reported clinical history obtained from a screening survey and a study questionnaire. Mobile phlebotomists in the prospective study collected whole blood, serum and a nasopharyngeal or oropharyngeal swab from every participant. Prospective study participants could optionally give additional blood draws and questionnaires over an approximately 2-month period. Before DNA extraction, blood samples from the prospective study were shipped at room temperature or frozen.

The sample was PBMCs or T cells enriched from blood (not recorded which). The TCR was taken from a human donor with acute COVID-19. The donor label of this sample is uncertain. The chain was built from TRBV28 and TRBJ2-1, with the D gene too uncertain to name. The nucleotides are TGTGCCAGCAGTTTCTCGGACAATGAGCAGTTCTTC. It specifies CASSFSDNEQFF.